The text below deals with one T cell receptor (beta chain). Antigen specificity is unknown. These data come from a study of cytomegalovirus exposure and HLA in healthy donors. Whole-study findings and limits: The investigators catalogued 150 to 200 TCR beta chains as cytomegalovirus-associated. Later analysis suggested most CMV-associated TCR beta chains were HLA-restricted.

The V and J ends lost 2 bases and 0 bases respectively, with 12 bases between them. Germline V gene lookup returns CDR1 MNHEY and CDR2 SMNVEV (reference sequence). The CDR3 totals 16 residues. 13 Jbeta primers and 60 Vbeta primers were used for the PCR. The repertoire was sequenced with immunoSEQ multiplex PCR; TCRdb's copy has only in-frame clones and lacks some. The repertoire holds about 160,000 clones, with 65% to 80% as singletons. The sample consisted of PBMCs. The sequence was obtained from a woman aged 50 to 65 in good health and CMV-seropositive. The chain employs TRBV27 and TRBJ2-3; D gene uncertain. The CDR3: CASSLGFQRSTDTQYF. CDR3 in DNA: TGTGCCAGCAGTTTAGGCTTCCAGCGAAGCACAGATACGCAGTATTTT.